These T cell receptor beta chains were read from a single sample in a study of blood T cell repertoires in COVID-19. This table comes from immunoSEQ multiplex PCR, and its TCRdb copy is limited to in-frame clones, with some not included. The table records approximately 170,000 clones, roughly 84% of them present only once. The specimen sequenced was peripheral blood. The receptors shown here come from a man aged 80 or over with COVID-19, enrolled during active disease. Both conserved end residues are part of each CDR3. The D gene is left open where the match is weak. Size values are once, few and many counts, or a class for expanded clones, and some rows have none.

clone_size,v_call,j_call,d_call,cdr3_nt,cdr3_aa
NA,TRBV18,TRBJ1-2,NA,TGTGCCAGCTCACCCGGCAGGGATTATGGCTACACCTTC,CASSPGRDYGYTF
NA,TRBV5-1,TRBJ1-2,TRBD1,TGCGCCAGCAGCTTGGATTACAGGGGGCCTGGCTACACCTTC,CASSLDYRGPGYTF
NA,TRBV5-5,TRBJ1-5,TRBD1,TGTGCCAGCAGACCCGGGACAGGGGCCTATAGCAATCAGCCCCAGCATTTT,CASRPGTGAYSNQPQHF
few,TRBV19,TRBJ1-4,TRBD1,TGTGCCAGTAGTATCGCCCCTCGGACAGGGACCGGCGGTGAAAAACTGTTTTTT,CASSIAPRTGTGGEKLFF
NA,TRBV4-1,TRBJ1-4,NA,TGCGCCAGCAGCCAAGATAGGGGGGGGGATGAAAAACTGTTTTTT,CASSQDRGGDEKLFF
NA,TRBV5-1,TRBJ1-2,NA,TGCGCCAGCAGCCAATCTAGCGACAGAACATATGGCTACACCTTC,CASSQSSDRTYGYTF
NA,TRBV18,TRBJ1-4,NA,TGTGCCAGCTCACCAGGCCAGGGGACTAATGAAAAACTGTTTTTT,CASSPGQGTNEKLFF
NA,TRBV5-4,TRBJ2-1,NA,TGTGCCAGCAGCTTTGGGGGGAATACGGGCAATGAGCAGTTCTTC,CASSFGGNTGNEQFF
NA,TRBV29-1,TRBJ1-4,NA,TGCAGCGTTGAAAGGGGTGCGGGGGACGAAAAACTGTTTTTT,CSVERGAGDEKLFF
few,TRBV19,TRBJ2-7,NA,TGTGCCAGTAGTATGACGGCCGGAGCCTTTCCCTACGAGCAGTACTTC,CASSMTAGAFPYEQYF
NA,TRBV4-1,TRBJ1-3,TRBD1,TGCGCCAGCAGCCAAGAAGGGACAGGGTTTTCTGGAAACACCATATATTTT,CASSQEGTGFSGNTIYF
NA,TRBV15,TRBJ2-7,NA,TGTGCCACCAGCAGGGGGGCCACCAACGAGCAGTACTTC,CATSRGATNEQYF
NA,TRBV18,TRBJ1-1,TRBD1,TGTGCCAGCTGCGGACAGGAGAACACTGAAGCTTTCTTT,CASCGQENTEAFF
NA,TRBV6-2/TRBV6-3,TRBJ1-1,TRBD1,TGTGCCAGCAGTTACAGGGGGCTCTTGAACACTGAAGCTTTCTTT,CASSYRGLLNTEAFF
NA,TRBV4-3,TRBJ2-2,TRBD2,TGCGCCAGCAGCCCCGGGGTAGCGGGGGGACTGAACACCGGGGAGCTGTTTTTT,CASSPGVAGGLNTGELFF
NA,TRBV4-1,TRBJ2-5,TRBD2,TGCGCCAGCAGCCAAGACGGGGGGGGCCGGGAGACCCAGTACTTC,CASSQDGGGRETQYF
NA,TRBV21-1,TRBJ1-5,NA,TGTGCCAGCAGCAAAGAAGGCCGGGAGTCCGGGTATAGCAATCAGCCCCAGCATTTT,CASSKEGRESGYSNQPQHF
NA,TRBV5-4,TRBJ2-1,TRBD2,TGTGCCAGCAGCTATGGACTAGCGGGGGGGAGCTCCTACAATGAGCAGTTCTTC,CASSYGLAGGSSYNEQFF
NA,TRBV20-1,TRBJ2-5,TRBD1,TGCAGTGCTAGTGGACAGGGGGTCGAGACCCAGTACTTC,CSASGQGVETQYF
NA,TRBV2,TRBJ1-2,NA,TGTGCCAGCAGTGCGGTTCAGGGGATTTCTAACTATGGCTACACCTTC,CASSAVQGISNYGYTF
NA,TRBV28,TRBJ1-2,TRBD1,TGTGCCAGCAGTTTGAGGACAGGGGCTAACTATGGCTACACCTTC,CASSLRTGANYGYTF
NA,TRBV19,TRBJ1-1,TRBD1,TGTGCCAGTAGCTTGGACAGGGGGAGGTCTGAAGCTTTCTTT,CASSLDRGRSEAFF
many,TRBV19,TRBJ1-6,NA,TGTGCCAGTAGACCGGACAAAAGCTCCTATAATTCACCCCTCCACTTT,CASRPDKSSYNSPLHF
once,TRBV18,TRBJ2-7,NA,TGTGCCAGCTCACCGACCATGAGGCAGGGCCACGAGCAGTACTTC,CASSPTMRQGHEQYF
NA,TRBV4-1,TRBJ1-4,NA,TGCGCCAGCAGCTCCCCCCAGGCTAATGAAAAACTGTTTTTT,CASSSPQANEKLFF
NA,TRBV7-9,TRBJ2-2,TRBD2,TGTGCCAGCAGCTCTCCGCGGGGGAGAACCGGGGAGCTGTTTTTT,CASSSPRGRTGELFF
NA,TRBV5-4,TRBJ2-5,TRBD2,TGTGCCAGCAGCTGGGGGGGTCGGGAGACCCAGTACTTC,CASSWGGRETQYF
NA,TRBV2,TRBJ2-7,NA,TGTGCCAGCAGTGCATTAGTTCGTCAGCAGTACTTC,CASSALVRQQYF
NA,TRBV6-1,TRBJ1-2,TRBD1,TGTGCCAGCAGTGACAGACAGGGTGGCATCGGCTACACCTTC,CASSDRQGGIGYTF
NA,TRBV12-5,TRBJ2-6,NA,TGTGCTAGTGCGGGCTCTGGGGCCAACGTCCTGACTTTC,CASAGSGANVLTF
NA,TRBV10-3,TRBJ2-5,TRBD2,TGTGCCATGAGAGCGGGGGGCGAGGAGACCCAGTACTTC,CAMRAGGEETQYF
NA,TRBV7-3,TRBJ2-2,TRBD2,TGTGCCAGCAGCTTAGGACCGGGACTAGCGGGGGGGCCCGGCACCGGGGAGCTGTTTTTT,CASSLGPGLAGGPGTGELFF
NA,TRBV5-1,TRBJ1-1,TRBD1,TGCGCCAGCAGCTTAGGGGGCGACACTGAAGCTTTCTTT,CASSLGGDTEAFF
NA,TRBV9,TRBJ2-3,TRBD2,TGTGCCAGCAGCTTTTCGGGGACTAGCGGGGGGACAGATACGCAGTATTTT,CASSFSGTSGGTDTQYF
few,TRBV5-4,TRBJ2-7,TRBD2,TGTGCCAGCAGCTCGGGGGGAGGGTTCGCCTACGAGCAGTACTTC,CASSSGGGFAYEQYF
NA,TRBV6-5,TRBJ1-5,NA,TGTGCCAGCAGTTACTCTCCCTGGAGCGCGAATCAGCCCCAGCATTTT,CASSYSPWSANQPQHF
NA,TRBV12-3/TRBV12-4,TRBJ2-5,TRBD1,TGTGCCACTTCTGAGGACAGGGGTGAGACCCAGTACTTC,CATSEDRGETQYF
NA,TRBV6-2/TRBV6-3,TRBJ1-1,NA,TGTGCCAGCAGTGGCGGGGGGGACCGGATGAACACTGAAGCTTTCTTT,CASSGGGDRMNTEAFF
NA,TRBV11-2,TRBJ2-1,NA,TGTGCCAGCAGCTTCAGCAGGTGGGGCAAGGGCAATGAGCAGTTCTTC,CASSFSRWGKGNEQFF
NA,TRBV7-2,TRBJ2-5,TRBD1,TGTGCCAGCAGCTCACAAACAGGGGCCCAAGAGACCCAGTACTTC,CASSSQTGAQETQYF
NA,TRBV15,TRBJ2-3,TRBD1,TGTGCCACCAGCAGGGGATCGGACAGGGGGGACACAGATACGCAGTATTTT,CATSRGSDRGDTDTQYF
NA,TRBV15,TRBJ2-7,TRBD1,TGTGCCACCAGCAGAGACGGGACAGGGAGGGACGAGCAGTACTTC,CATSRDGTGRDEQYF
NA,TRBV11-3,TRBJ2-7,NA,TGTGCCAGCAGCTCCCACAGGGCCCACGAGCAGTACTTC,CASSSHRAHEQYF
NA,TRBV18,TRBJ2-2,TRBD2,TGTGCCAGCTCACCAACTAGCGGGGGGCCCGCGAACACCGGGGAGCTGTTTTTT,CASSPTSGGPANTGELFF
NA,TRBV11-3,TRBJ2-3,NA,TGTGCCAGCAGCCTAGGGGGGGGGAACACAGATACGCAGTATTTT,CASSLGGGNTDTQYF
NA,TRBV5-4,TRBJ1-2,NA,TGTGCCAGCAGATTCCGACAGAGCGGCTACACCTTC,CASRFRQSGYTF